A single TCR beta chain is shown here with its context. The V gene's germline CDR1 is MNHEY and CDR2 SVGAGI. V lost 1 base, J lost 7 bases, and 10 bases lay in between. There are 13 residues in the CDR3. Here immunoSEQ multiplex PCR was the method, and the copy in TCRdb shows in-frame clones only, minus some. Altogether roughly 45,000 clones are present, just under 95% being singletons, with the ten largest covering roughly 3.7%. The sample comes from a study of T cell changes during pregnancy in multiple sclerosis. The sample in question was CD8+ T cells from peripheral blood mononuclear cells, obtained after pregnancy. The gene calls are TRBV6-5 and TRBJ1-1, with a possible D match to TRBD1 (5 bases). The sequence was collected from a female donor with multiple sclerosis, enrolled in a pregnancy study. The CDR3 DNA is TGTGCCAGCAGTTACTTCCGGGACTATGAAGCTTTCTTT. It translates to CASSYFRDYEAFF.